The rows below give T cell receptor beta chains drawn from one sample of a study of OX40 agonist ivuxolimab in advanced cancers. Sequenced by immunoSEQ multiplex PCR; TCRdb stores in-frame clones only, minus some. The sample holds about 82,000 clones, over 75% seen once. This sample comprised CD4+ or CD8+ T cells sorted from blood, obtained in a trial of the OX40 agonist ivuxolimab. The receptors were gathered from an adult with an advanced solid tumor such as melanoma, head and neck, liver or kidney cancer. CDR3s include the opening cysteine and the closing phenylalanine or tryptophan. D genes are given only for firm matches. Clone size appears in some rows only: once, few, many, or a class for an expanded clone.

D gene: TRBD2; V gene: TRBV11-2; J gene: TRBJ2-7; clone size: once; CDR3 DNA: TGTGCCAGCAGCTTAGGGACTAGCGGCCCCTACGAGCAGTACTTC; CDR3 protein: CASSLGTSGPYEQYF
D gene: .; V gene: TRBV29-1; J gene: TRBJ2-3; clone size: .; CDR3 DNA: TGCAGCGTTGAGCTCCATTACACAGATACGCAGTATTTT; CDR3 protein: CSVELHYTDTQYF
D gene: TRBD2; V gene: TRBV27; J gene: TRBJ2-7; clone size: .; CDR3 DNA: TGTGCCAGCAGGGCCGGGACTAGCGGTTCCTACGAGCAGTACTTC; CDR3 protein: CASRAGTSGSYEQYF
D gene: .; V gene: TRBV18; J gene: TRBJ2-2; clone size: .; CDR3 DNA: TGTGCCAGCTCACCAGCGACAGGGAACACCGGGGAGCTGTTTTTT; CDR3 protein: CASSPATGNTGELFF
D gene: TRBD1; V gene: TRBV7-2; J gene: TRBJ2-5; clone size: .; CDR3 DNA: TGTGCCAGCAGGGAAACGCAGGGGGCTGGGGAGACCCAGTACTTC; CDR3 protein: CASRETQGAGETQYF
D gene: .; V gene: TRBV28; J gene: TRBJ1-1; clone size: .; CDR3 DNA: TGTGCCAGCTGGGCCTGGGCAATGAACACTGAAGCTTTCTTT; CDR3 protein: CASWAWAMNTEAFF
D gene: TRBD2; V gene: TRBV4-2; J gene: TRBJ2-1; clone size: .; CDR3 DNA: TGTGCCAGCAGCCAAGAGGCTAGCGGGAACGACTACAATGAGCAGTTCTTC; CDR3 protein: CASSQEASGNDYNEQFF
D gene: TRBD2; V gene: TRBV6-5; J gene: TRBJ2-7; clone size: once; CDR3 DNA: TGTGCCAGCTCCAGACTAGCGGGAGGATACGAGCAGTACTTC; CDR3 protein: CASSRLAGGYEQYF
D gene: .; V gene: TRBV11-2; J gene: TRBJ1-1; clone size: .; CDR3 DNA: TGTGCCAGCTGCAGGGCGGTGAATTCTGAAGCTTTCTTT; CDR3 protein: CASCRAVNSEAFF
D gene: TRBD2; V gene: TRBV14; J gene: TRBJ2-6; clone size: .; CDR3 DNA: TGTGCCAGCAGCCTCATGGGACTAGCGGGAGCAGGCGGGGCCAACGTCCTGACTTTC; CDR3 protein: CASSLMGLAGAGGANVLTF
D gene: .; V gene: TRBV28; J gene: TRBJ2-7; clone size: .; CDR3 DNA: TGTGCCAGCAGTTTATATTTCGGAAGGGGCGAGCAGTACTTC; CDR3 protein: CASSLYFGRGEQYF
D gene: .; V gene: TRBV7-2; J gene: TRBJ2-1; clone size: .; CDR3 DNA: TGTGCCAGCAGCTTAGGGGACATCAATGAGCAGTTCTTC; CDR3 protein: CASSLGDINEQFF
D gene: .; V gene: TRBV27; J gene: TRBJ2-5; clone size: .; CDR3 DNA: TGTGCCAGCAGTCCCCTCAAGGTACTGCAAGGGGCCCAGTACTTC; CDR3 protein: CASSPLKVLQGAQYF
D gene: .; V gene: TRBV10-3; J gene: TRBJ2-3; clone size: .; CDR3 DNA: TGTGCCATCAGTGAGTCTTCGGGACCAGATACGCAGTATTTT; CDR3 protein: CAISESSGPDTQYF
D gene: .; V gene: TRBV6-1; J gene: TRBJ2-2; clone size: .; CDR3 DNA: TGTGCCAGCAGTCCCTTAACGAACACCGGGGAGCTGTTTTTT; CDR3 protein: CASSPLTNTGELFF
D gene: TRBD1; V gene: TRBV4-3; J gene: TRBJ1-2; clone size: .; CDR3 DNA: TGCGCCAGCAGCCAAGATGACAGGGGATACGGTGGCTACACCTTC; CDR3 protein: CASSQDDRGYGGYTF
D gene: .; V gene: TRBV5-1; J gene: TRBJ1-4; clone size: .; CDR3 DNA: TGCGCCAGCAGGGCGGGAAATGAAAAACTGTTTTTT; CDR3 protein: CASRAGNEKLFF
D gene: .; V gene: TRBV10-3; J gene: TRBJ2-7; clone size: .; CDR3 DNA: TGTGCCATCAGTGAAGGCGAGGGGCGACCCTACGAGCAGTACTTC; CDR3 protein: CAISEGEGRPYEQYF
D gene: .; V gene: TRBV27; J gene: TRBJ2-2; clone size: .; CDR3 DNA: TGTGCCAGCAGTTTTCCTCCCTCGGGCACCGGGGAGCTGTTTTTT; CDR3 protein: CASSFPPSGTGELFF
D gene: .; V gene: TRBV7-2; J gene: TRBJ2-4; clone size: .; CDR3 DNA: TGTGCCAGCAGCTTAGCGGGCATTCAGTACTTC; CDR3 protein: CASSLAGIQYF
D gene: .; V gene: TRBV9; J gene: TRBJ2-1; clone size: medium-sized; CDR3 DNA: TGTGCCAGCAGCGGGTCAAACAATGAGCAGTTCTTC; CDR3 protein: CASSGSNNEQFF
D gene: .; V gene: TRBV20-1; J gene: TRBJ1-2; clone size: .; CDR3 DNA: TGCAGTGCCCACCAGGACCTTGACTACACCTTC; CDR3 protein: CSAHQDLDYTF
D gene: .; V gene: TRBV7-9; J gene: TRBJ1-2; clone size: few; CDR3 DNA: TGTGCCAGCGTTCCGCTAAAGTGGGGTGGCTACACCTTC; CDR3 protein: CASVPLKWGGYTF
D gene: TRBD1; V gene: TRBV7-9; J gene: TRBJ2-7; clone size: .; CDR3 DNA: TGTGCCAGCAGCTTTTCCCAGGGGGCCTACGAGCAGTACTTC; CDR3 protein: CASSFSQGAYEQYF
D gene: .; V gene: TRBV25-1; J gene: TRBJ2-1; clone size: .; CDR3 DNA: TGTGCCAGCAGTGTGGTTTTTACCAATGAGCAGTTCTTC; CDR3 protein: CASSVVFTNEQFF
D gene: TRBD2; V gene: TRBV9; J gene: TRBJ2-1; clone size: few; CDR3 DNA: TGTGCCAGCAGCGCACTAGCGGGAGTGCAGTACAATGAGCAGTTCTTC; CDR3 protein: CASSALAGVQYNEQFF
D gene: .; V gene: TRBV16; J gene: TRBJ1-1; clone size: .; CDR3 DNA: TGTGCCAGCAGCCAAGCGGGACACCTTAACACTGAAGCTTTCTTT; CDR3 protein: CASSQAGHLNTEAFF
D gene: .; V gene: TRBV7-2; J gene: TRBJ2-2; clone size: .; CDR3 DNA: TGTGCCAGCAGCTTAGGGCGGGAGAACACCGGGGAGCTGTTTTTT; CDR3 protein: CASSLGRENTGELFF
D gene: .; V gene: TRBV11-2; J gene: TRBJ2-5; clone size: .; CDR3 DNA: TGTGCCAGCAGCTTAGATTCAGGGCCCCTTGGAGGGGCCCAGTACTTC; CDR3 protein: CASSLDSGPLGGAQYF
D gene: .; V gene: TRBV20-1; J gene: TRBJ2-7; clone size: .; CDR3 DNA: TGCAGTGCTTGGACTTTCTACGAGCAGTACTTC; CDR3 protein: CSAWTFYEQYF
D gene: TRBD2; V gene: TRBV6-5; J gene: TRBJ2-7; clone size: .; CDR3 DNA: TGTGCCAGCAGACCCCTAGCGGGAAGAAACGAGCAGTACTTC; CDR3 protein: CASRPLAGRNEQYF
D gene: .; V gene: TRBV19; J gene: TRBJ2-4; clone size: .; CDR3 DNA: TGTGCCAGTAGTATAGATGTGGGTAGGTTCCAGGTGGCCAAAAACATTCAGTACTTC; CDR3 protein: CASSIDVGRFQVAKNIQYF
D gene: TRBD1; V gene: TRBV5-1; J gene: TRBJ2-1; clone size: .; CDR3 DNA: TGCGCCAGCACCCGAGACAGGGAAGGCAATGAGCAGTTCTTC; CDR3 protein: CASTRDREGNEQFF
D gene: TRBD2; V gene: TRBV5-8; J gene: TRBJ2-1; clone size: .; CDR3 DNA: TGTGCCAGCCCCAGTTTGGGGGATGGAGCGGGAGGTTCCCCCTACAATGAGCAGTTCTTC; CDR3 protein: CASPSLGDGAGGSPYNEQFF
D gene: .; V gene: TRBV4-1; J gene: TRBJ2-2; clone size: .; CDR3 DNA: TGCGCCAGCAGCCAAGAAGGACGGTCCGCGAACACCGGGGAGCTGTTTTTT; CDR3 protein: CASSQEGRSANTGELFF
D gene: TRBD1; V gene: TRBV5-1; J gene: TRBJ1-6; clone size: .; CDR3 DNA: TGCGCCAGCAGCCCCGGGACAGGGGAATCACCCCTCCACTTT; CDR3 protein: CASSPGTGESPLHF
D gene: .; V gene: TRBV19; J gene: TRBJ1-2; clone size: .; CDR3 DNA: TGTGCCACCCACAGCTTCTACTATGGCTACACCTTC; CDR3 protein: CATHSFYYGYTF
D gene: .; V gene: TRBV27; J gene: TRBJ2-7; clone size: .; CDR3 DNA: TGTGCCAGCAGTCCGGGACTGCACATCTACGAGCAGTACTTC; CDR3 protein: CASSPGLHIYEQYF
D gene: .; V gene: TRBV9; J gene: TRBJ2-3; clone size: .; CDR3 DNA: TGTGCCAGCAGCGTAGTGGGGGGAACAGATACGCAGTATTTT; CDR3 protein: CASSVVGGTDTQYF
D gene: .; V gene: TRBV5-6; J gene: TRBJ2-2; clone size: .; CDR3 DNA: TGTGCCAGCAGAAGCGCGAACACCGGGGAGCTGTTTTTT; CDR3 protein: CASRSANTGELFF
D gene: .; V gene: TRBV29-1; J gene: TRBJ1-5; clone size: .; CDR3 DNA: TGCAGCGCCCGGGACGGCCCCAATCAGCCCCAGCATTTT; CDR3 protein: CSARDGPNQPQHF
D gene: TRBD1; V gene: TRBV28; J gene: TRBJ2-5; clone size: .; CDR3 DNA: TGTGCCAGCAGATCAGGGGGAATACAAGAGACCCAGTACTTC; CDR3 protein: CASRSGGIQETQYF
D gene: TRBD1; V gene: TRBV6-5; J gene: TRBJ2-7; clone size: .; CDR3 DNA: TGTGCCAGCAGGGGGACAGCATACGAGCAGTACTTC; CDR3 protein: CASRGTAYEQYF
D gene: .; V gene: TRBV9; J gene: TRBJ1-4; clone size: once; CDR3 DNA: TGTGCCAGCAGCTTGCGCCCGGGACTTGGTAATGAAAAACTGTTTTTT; CDR3 protein: CASSLRPGLGNEKLFF
D gene: .; V gene: TRBV27; J gene: TRBJ2-1; clone size: .; CDR3 DNA: TGTGCCAGCAGTCCCTTGGACGGACTTTACAATGAGCAGTTCTTC; CDR3 protein: CASSPLDGLYNEQFF